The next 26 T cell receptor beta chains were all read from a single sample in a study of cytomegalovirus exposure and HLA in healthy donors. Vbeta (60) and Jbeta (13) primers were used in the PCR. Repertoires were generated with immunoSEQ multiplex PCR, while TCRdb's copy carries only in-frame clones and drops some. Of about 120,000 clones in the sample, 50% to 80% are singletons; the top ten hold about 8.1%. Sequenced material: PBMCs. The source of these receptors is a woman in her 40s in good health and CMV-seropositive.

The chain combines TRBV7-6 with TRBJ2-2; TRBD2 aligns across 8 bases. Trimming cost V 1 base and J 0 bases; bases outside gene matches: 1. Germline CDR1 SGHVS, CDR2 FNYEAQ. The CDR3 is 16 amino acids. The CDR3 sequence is CASSLELAANTGELFF. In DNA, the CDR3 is TGTGCCAGCAGCTTAGAACTAGCGGCGAACACCGGGGAGCTGTTTTTT.

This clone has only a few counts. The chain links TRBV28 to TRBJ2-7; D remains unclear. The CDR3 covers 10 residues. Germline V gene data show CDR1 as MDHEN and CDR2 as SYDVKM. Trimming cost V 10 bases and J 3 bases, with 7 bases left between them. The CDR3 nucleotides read TGTGCCACCTCCTACTACGAGCAGTACTTC. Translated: CATSYYEQYF.

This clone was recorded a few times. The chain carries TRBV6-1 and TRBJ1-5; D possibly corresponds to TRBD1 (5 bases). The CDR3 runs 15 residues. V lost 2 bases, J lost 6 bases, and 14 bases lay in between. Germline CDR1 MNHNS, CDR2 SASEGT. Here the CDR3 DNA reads TGTGCCAGCAGTGAAATGTCGGGGGGAGCTCAGCCCCAGCATTTT. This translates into CASSEMSGGAQPQHF.

CDR3 in amino acids: CASSFGGGPYNEQFF. CDR3 coding DNA: TGCGCCAGCAGCTTCGGGGGAGGACCCTACAATGAGCAGTTCTTC. V gene TRBV5-1 combines with J gene TRBJ2-1; D is possibly TRBD2 (6 bases). This CDR3 has 15 residues. Germline values: CDR1 SGHRS, CDR2 YFSETQ. V lost 2 bases and J 2 bases, leaving 11 bases between the germline ends.

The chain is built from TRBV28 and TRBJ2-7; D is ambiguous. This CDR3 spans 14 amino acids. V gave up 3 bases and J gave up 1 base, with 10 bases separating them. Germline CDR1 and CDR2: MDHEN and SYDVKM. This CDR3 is CASSFSSGSYEQYF. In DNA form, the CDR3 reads TGTGCCAGCAGTTTTTCTTCGGGTTCCTACGAGCAGTACTTC.

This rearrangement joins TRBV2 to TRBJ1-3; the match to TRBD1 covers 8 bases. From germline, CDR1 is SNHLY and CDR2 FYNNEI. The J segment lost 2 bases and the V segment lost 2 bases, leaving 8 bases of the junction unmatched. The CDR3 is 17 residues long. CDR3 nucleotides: TGTGCCAGCAGTGAATTGCAGGGGGCGCTAGCTGGAAACACCATATATTTT. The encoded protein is CASSELQGALAGNTIYF. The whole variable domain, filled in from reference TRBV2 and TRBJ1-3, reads EPEVTQTPSHQVTQMGQEVILRCVPISNHLYFYWYRQILGQKVEFLVSFYNNEISEKSEIFDDQFSVERPDGSNFTLKIRSTKLEDSAMYFCASSELQGALAGNTIYFGEGSWLTVV.

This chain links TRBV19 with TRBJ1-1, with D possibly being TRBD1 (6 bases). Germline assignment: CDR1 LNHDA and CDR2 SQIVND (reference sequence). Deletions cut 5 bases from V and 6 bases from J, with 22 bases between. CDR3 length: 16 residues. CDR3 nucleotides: TGTGCCAGTAGTGTCGGAGTAACAGGGTTTTTCGCTGAAGCTTTCTTT. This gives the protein CASSVGVTGFFAEAFF.

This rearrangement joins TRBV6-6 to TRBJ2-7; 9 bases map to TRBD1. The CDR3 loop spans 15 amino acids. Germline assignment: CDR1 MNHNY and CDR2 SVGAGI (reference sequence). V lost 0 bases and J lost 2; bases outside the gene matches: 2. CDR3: CASSYSGDRAYEQYF. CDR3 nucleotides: TGTGCCAGCAGTTACTCTGGGGACAGGGCCTACGAGCAGTACTTC.

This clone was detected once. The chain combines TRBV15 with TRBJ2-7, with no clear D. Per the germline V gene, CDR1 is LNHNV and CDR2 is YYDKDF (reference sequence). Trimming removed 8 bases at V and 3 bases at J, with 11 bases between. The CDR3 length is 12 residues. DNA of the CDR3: TGTGCCACCTCGGCTAGGAACTACGAGCAGTACTTC. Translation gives CATSARNYEQYF.

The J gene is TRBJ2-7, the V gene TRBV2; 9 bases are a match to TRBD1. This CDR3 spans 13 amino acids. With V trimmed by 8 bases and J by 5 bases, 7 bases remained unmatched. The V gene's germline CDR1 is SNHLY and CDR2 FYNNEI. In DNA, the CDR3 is TGTGCCAGCGGAGTGACAGGGGGGAACGAGCAGTACTTC. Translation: CASGVTGGNEQYF.

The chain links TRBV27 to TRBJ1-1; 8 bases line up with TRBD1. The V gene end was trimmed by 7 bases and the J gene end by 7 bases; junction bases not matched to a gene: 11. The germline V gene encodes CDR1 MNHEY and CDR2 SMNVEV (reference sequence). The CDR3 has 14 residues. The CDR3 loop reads CASNFGDGTGEAFF. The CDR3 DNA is TGTGCCAGCAACTTCGGGGACGGGACAGGTGAAGCTTTCTTT.

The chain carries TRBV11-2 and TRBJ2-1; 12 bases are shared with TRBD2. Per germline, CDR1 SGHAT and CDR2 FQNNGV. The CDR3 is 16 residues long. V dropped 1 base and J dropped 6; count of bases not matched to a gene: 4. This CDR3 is CASSLGLAGVFNEQFF. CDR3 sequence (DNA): TGTGCCAGCAGCTTAGGACTAGCGGGAGTGTTCAATGAGCAGTTCTTC. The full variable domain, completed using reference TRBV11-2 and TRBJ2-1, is EAGVAQSPRYKIIEKRQSVAFWCNPISGHATLYWYQQILGQGPKLLIQFQNNGVVDDSQLPKDRFSAERLKGVDSTLKIQPAKLEDSAVYLCASSLGLAGVFNEQFFGPGTRLTVL.

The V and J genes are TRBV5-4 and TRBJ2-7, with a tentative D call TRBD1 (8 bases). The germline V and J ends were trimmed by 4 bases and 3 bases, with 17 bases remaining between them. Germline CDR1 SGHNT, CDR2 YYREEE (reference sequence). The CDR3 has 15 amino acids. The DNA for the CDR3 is TGTGCCAGCAGCCAGGGGGGGACAGGCTACTACGAGCAGTACTTC. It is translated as CASSQGGTGYYEQYF.

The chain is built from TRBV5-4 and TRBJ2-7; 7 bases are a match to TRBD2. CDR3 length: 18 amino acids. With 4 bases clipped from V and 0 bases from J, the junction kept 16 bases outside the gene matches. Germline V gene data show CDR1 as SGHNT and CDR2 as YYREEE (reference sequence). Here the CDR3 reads CASSPNFPRGDGSYEQYF. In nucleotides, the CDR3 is TGTGCCAGCAGCCCGAACTTTCCTCGGGGGGACGGCTCCTACGAGCAGTACTTC.

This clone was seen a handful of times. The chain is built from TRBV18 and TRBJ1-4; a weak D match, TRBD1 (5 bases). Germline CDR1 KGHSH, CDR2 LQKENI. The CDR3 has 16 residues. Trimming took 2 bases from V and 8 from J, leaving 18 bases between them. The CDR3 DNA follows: TGTGCCAGCTCACCAAGGGCGCCAGGGCCAACCGAAAAACTGTTTTTT. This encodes CASSPRAPGPTEKLFF.

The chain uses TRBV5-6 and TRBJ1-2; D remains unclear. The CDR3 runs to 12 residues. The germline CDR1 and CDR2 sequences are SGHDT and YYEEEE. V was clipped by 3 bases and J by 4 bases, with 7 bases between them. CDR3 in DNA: TGTGCCAGCAGCTCCGGTTCCTATGGCTACACCTTC. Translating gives CASSSGSYGYTF.

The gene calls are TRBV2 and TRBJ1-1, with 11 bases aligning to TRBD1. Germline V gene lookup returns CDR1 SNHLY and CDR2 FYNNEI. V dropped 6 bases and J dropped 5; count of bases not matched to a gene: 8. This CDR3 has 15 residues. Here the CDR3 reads CASSPGQGAFTEAFF. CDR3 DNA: TGTGCCAGCAGCCCCGGACAGGGGGCGTTTACTGAAGCTTTCTTT.

The CDR3 here is CASSYPFTGNEQFF. The CDR3 DNA reads as TGTGCCAGCAGCTACCCGTTTACGGGAAATGAGCAGTTCTTC. This sequence joins TRBV7-9 and TRBJ2-1; D may be TRBD2 (5 bases). Germline-derived CDR1 and CDR2 are SEHNR and FQNEAQ (reference sequence). The V and J ends lost 4 bases and 7 bases respectively, with 14 bases between them. CDR3 size: 14 residues.

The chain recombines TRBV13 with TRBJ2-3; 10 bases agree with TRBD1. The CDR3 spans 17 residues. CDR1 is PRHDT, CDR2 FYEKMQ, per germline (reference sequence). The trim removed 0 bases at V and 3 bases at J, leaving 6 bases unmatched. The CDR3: CASSLGRRQGATDTQYF. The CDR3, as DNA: TGTGCCAGCAGCTTAGGCCGTAGACAGGGGGCGACAGATACGCAGTATTTT.

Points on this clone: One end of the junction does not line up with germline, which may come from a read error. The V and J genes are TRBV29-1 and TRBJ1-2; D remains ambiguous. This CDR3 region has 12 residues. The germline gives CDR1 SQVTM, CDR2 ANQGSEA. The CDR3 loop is CSVVSVASGYPF. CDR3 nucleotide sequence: TGCAGCGTTGTTAGCGTGGCTTCTGGCTACCCCTTC.

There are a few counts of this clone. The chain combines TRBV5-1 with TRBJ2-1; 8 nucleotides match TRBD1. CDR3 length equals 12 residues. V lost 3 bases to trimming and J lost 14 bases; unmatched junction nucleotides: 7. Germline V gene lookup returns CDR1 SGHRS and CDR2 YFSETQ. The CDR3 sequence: CASSSGQGLEFF. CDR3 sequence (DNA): TGCGCCAGCAGCTCTGGACAGGGTTTGGAGTTCTTC. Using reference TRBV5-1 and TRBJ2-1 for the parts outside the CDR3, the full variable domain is KAGVTQTPRYLIKTRGQQVTLSCSPISGHRSVSWYQQTPGQGLQFLFEYFSETQRNKGNFPGRFSGRQFSNSRSEMNVSTLELGDSALYLCASSSGQGLEFFGPGTRLTVL.

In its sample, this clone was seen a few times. CDR3 coding DNA: TGCGCCAGCAGCGAGGATAGGTTAGGGAGGACCGGGGAGCTGTTTTTT. Amino acids: CASSEDRLGRTGELFF. The chain is built from TRBV5-1 and TRBJ2-2, with D maybe TRBD2 (6 bases). Per the germline V gene, CDR1 is SGHRS and CDR2 is YFSETQ. CDR3 length: 16 amino acids. The ends were cut back, 4 bases at V and 5 bases at J, with 18 bases in the middle.

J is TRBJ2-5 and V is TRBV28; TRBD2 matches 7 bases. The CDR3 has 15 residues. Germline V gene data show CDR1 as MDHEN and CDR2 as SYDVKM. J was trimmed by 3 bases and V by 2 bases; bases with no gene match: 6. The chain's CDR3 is CASSLPAGNKETQYF. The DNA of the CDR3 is TGTGCCAGCAGTTTACCAGCGGGAAACAAAGAGACCCAGTACTTC. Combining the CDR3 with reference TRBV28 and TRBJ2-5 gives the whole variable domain DVKVTQSSRYLVKRTGEKVFLECVQDMDHENMFWYRQDPGLGLRLIYFSYDVKMKEKGDIPEGYSVSREKKERFSLILESASTNQTSMYLCASSLPAGNKETQYFGPGTRLLVL.

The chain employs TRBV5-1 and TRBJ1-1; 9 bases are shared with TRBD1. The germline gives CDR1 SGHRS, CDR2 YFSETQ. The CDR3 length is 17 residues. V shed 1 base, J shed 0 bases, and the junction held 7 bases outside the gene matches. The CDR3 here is CASSLMGTGTLNTEAFF. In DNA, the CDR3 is TGCGCCAGCAGCTTGATGGGGACAGGGACTTTGAACACTGAAGCTTTCTTT.

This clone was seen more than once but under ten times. In DNA form, the CDR3 reads TGTGCCAGCAGTGAAGGGAGGGGGACTACGAAGCAGTACTTC. Translation: CASSEGRGTTKQYF. V is TRBV2 and J is TRBJ2-7; D perhaps matches TRBD2 (7 bases). The V and J ends lost 1 base and 8 bases respectively, with 15 bases between them. Germline values: CDR1 SNHLY, CDR2 FYNNEI. The CDR3 has 14 residues.

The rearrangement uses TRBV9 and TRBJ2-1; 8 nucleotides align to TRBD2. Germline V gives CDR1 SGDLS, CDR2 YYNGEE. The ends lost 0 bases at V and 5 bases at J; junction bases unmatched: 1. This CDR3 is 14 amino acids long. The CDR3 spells CASSVDSGNNEQFF. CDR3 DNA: TGTGCCAGCAGCGTAGATAGCGGGAACAATGAGCAGTTCTTC.